A single sample gave rise to the 18 T cell receptor beta chains below, sequenced in a study of blood T cell repertoires in COVID-19. Some clones are missing from TCRdb's copy, which holds only in-frame ones; the method was immunoSEQ multiplex PCR. The data contain roughly 250,000 clones, over 80% of them singletons. The sequenced material came from PBMCs or T cells enriched from blood (not recorded which). These receptors all come from a woman aged 18-29 years who had recovered from COVID-19.

In nucleotides, the CDR3 is TGTGCCAGCAGTTTCGACCGGGACAGGGCGGGAAAACTGTTTTTT. This encodes CASSFDRDRAGKLFF. The V gene is TRBV6-5, the J gene TRBJ1-4; 9 bases align to TRBD1. The CDR3 totals 15 residues. Trimming removed 4 bases from V and 10 bases from J; junction bases left unmatched: 10. The germline gives CDR1 MNHEY, CDR2 SVGAGI.

CDR3 region: CASSQAHSWNTEAFF. CDR3 coding DNA: TGTGCCAGCAGCCAAGCCCACTCGTGGAACACTGAAGCTTTCTTT. The chain carries TRBV14 and TRBJ1-1; the D is unclear. CDR1 and CDR2 (germline): SGHDN, FVKESK. This CDR3 comprises 15 residues. With 1 base removed from V and 1 base from J, the gap between germline ends came to 10 bases. Full variable domain (rest looked up from reference TRBV14 and TRBJ1-1): EAGVTQFPSHSVIEKGQTVTLRCDPISGHDNLYWYRRVMGKEIKFLLHFVKESKQDESGMPNNRFLAERTGGTYSTLKVQPAELEDSGVYFCASSQAHSWNTEAFFGQGTRLTVV.

The genes are TRBV9 and TRBJ1-4, with TRBD1 identical over 8 bases. Trimming cost V 2 bases and J 10 bases; bases outside gene matches: 1. CDR3 length equals 12 residues. The germline CDR1 and CDR2 sequences are SGDLS and YYNGEE. This CDR3 reads CASSVTGGKLFF. The CDR3 DNA sequence: TGTGCCAGCAGCGTCACAGGGGGAAAACTGTTTTTT.

This clone was seen only once. The chain couples TRBV7-8 to TRBJ1-2, with 8 bases matching TRBD1. J gave up 0 bases and V 6 bases, and 12 bases lay outside the gene matches. This CDR3 has 17 amino acids. Germline CDR1 reads SGHVS; CDR2 reads FQNEAQ. The CDR3: CASSQSNGQGPNYGYTF. The CDR3 bases are TGTGCCAGCAGTCAGTCAAACGGACAGGGACCTAACTATGGCTACACCTTC. The full variable domain, with the rest looked up from reference TRBV7-8 and TRBJ1-2, is GAGVSQSPRYKVAKRGQDVALRCDPISGHVSLFWYQQALGQGPEFLTYFQNEAQLDKSGLPSDRFFAERPEGSVSTLKIQRTQQEDSAVYLCASSQSNGQGPNYGYTFGSGTRLTVV.

This clone was detected only a few times. The chain uses TRBV28 and TRBJ1-1; maybe TRBD1 (6 bases). The CDR3 has 16 amino acids. Germline V gene data show CDR1 as MDHEN and CDR2 as SYDVKM. V lost 6 bases to trimming and J lost 12 bases, with 29 bases between them. As DNA, the CDR3 is TGTGCCAGCAGCCCCCTGATTTCGGGAGGACAGACTCGCACTTTCTTT. Translating gives CASSPLISGGQTRTFF.

This clone was recorded only once. V gene TRBV4-3 combines with J gene TRBJ2-5; a possible D gene is TRBD2 (7 bases). CDR3 length equals 15 residues. Trimming cost V 1 base and J 5 bases, with 14 bases left between them. Germline CDR1 is LGHNA and CDR2 is YSLEER. The CDR3 sequence: CASSQVYAGAETQYF. The CDR3 region has the DNA TGCGCCAGCAGCCAAGTCTATGCGGGGGCTGAGACCCAGTACTTC.

This clone was picked up a small number of times. The rearrangement uses TRBV6-4 and TRBJ2-1, with 8 positions matching TRBD1. V shed 2 bases, J shed 8 bases, and the junction held 2 bases outside the gene matches. The germline gives CDR1 MRHNA, CDR2 SNTAGT. The CDR3 consists of 13 residues. The DNA of the CDR3 is TGTGCCAGCAGTGACAGGACAGGGTATGAGCAGTTCTTC. Residues: CASSDRTGYEQFF.

The chain recombines TRBV27 with TRBJ2-5, with D unclear. V lost 3 bases and J 5 bases, leaving 7 bases between the germline ends. This CDR3 comprises 12 residues. Germline CDR1 MNHEY, CDR2 SMNVEV (reference sequence). The CDR3 is CASSLNGETQYF. In DNA, the CDR3 is TGTGCCAGCAGTTTGAACGGGGAGACCCAGTACTTC.

The chain links TRBV28 to TRBJ2-5; D is possibly TRBD2 (5 bases). In germline, CDR1 is MDHEN, CDR2 SYDVKM. V dropped 5 bases and J dropped 3 bases, with 25 bases sitting between them. The CDR3 loop spans 18 amino acids. The CDR3 DNA sequence: TGTGCCAGCAGTCTCGGTCGTGGCGGACTTAGGGTAGAAGAGACCCAGTACTTC. Amino acid sequence: CASSLGRGGLRVEETQYF.

The gene calls are TRBV11-3 and TRBJ2-3; D is undetermined. The CDR3 consists of 13 residues. Trimming pared 3 bases from V and 7 bases from J, leaving 11 bases between. Germline V CDR1 and CDR2: SGHNT, YENEEA. The DNA of the CDR3 is TGTGCCAGCAGCTTTGGGCGTGGCTATACGCAGTATTTT. Its protein is CASSFGRGYTQYF.

The chain couples TRBV28 to TRBJ1-4, with a tentative D call TRBD1 (6 bases). The V end lost 5 bases, the J end lost 4 bases, and 14 bases lay between the germline ends. CDR3 length: 15 residues. CDR1 and CDR2 from the germline V gene are MDHEN and SYDVKM. The CDR3 DNA is TGTGCCAGCAGTCCACAGGGTTCGAGTAATGAAAAACTGTTTTTT. Its protein is CASSPQGSSNEKLFF.

The J gene is TRBJ2-7, the V gene TRBV7-9; TRBD2 is a possible D gene (5 bases). This CDR3 spans 15 amino acids. V was pared by 1 base and J by 3 bases, with 13 bases between. Germline CDR1 SEHNR, CDR2 FQNEAQ (reference sequence). The CDR3 sequence is CASSLDLLEDYEQYF. The DNA of the CDR3 is TGTGCCAGCAGCTTAGATCTACTGGAGGACTACGAGCAGTACTTC.

The V gene is TRBV28, the J gene TRBJ2-3; D perhaps matches TRBD1 (6 bases). Trimming left V 8 bases short and J 0 bases short, with 9 bases between. This CDR3 has 13 residues. The V gene's germline CDR1 is MDHEN and CDR2 SYDVKM. The CDR3 region has the DNA TGTGCCAGCGGACAGACTAGCACAGATACGCAGTATTTT. Its protein is CASGQTSTDTQYF.

The V and J genes are TRBV19 and TRBJ2-7; 8 bases are a match to TRBD1. The CDR3 sequence is 13 residues long. Germline V gene data show CDR1 as LNHDA and CDR2 as SQIVND (reference sequence). With V trimmed by 3 bases and J by 7 bases, 5 bases remained unmatched. CDR3 sequence (DNA): TGTGCCAGTAGTATCACACAGGGGGATGAGCAGTACTTC. Residues: CASSITQGDEQYF.

This chain uses TRBV27 with TRBJ2-3; 7 nucleotides line up with TRBD2. Germline trimming cut 5 bases from V and 3 bases from J; bases unmatched to any gene: 11. The CDR3 consists of 16 residues. CDR1 is MNHEY and CDR2 is SMNVEV in the germline V gene (reference sequence). The CDR3 sequence: CASSLKVGRGTDTQYF. The DNA of the CDR3 is TGTGCCAGCAGTCTCAAAGTGGGGCGGGGGACAGATACGCAGTATTTT.

V is TRBV5-1 and J is TRBJ1-2; the match to TRBD1 covers 8 bases. The germline gives CDR1 SGHRS, CDR2 YFSETQ. The CDR3 is made up of 13 amino acids. Trimming cost V 4 bases and J 5 bases; bases outside gene matches: 4. Written as DNA, the CDR3 is TGCGCCAGCAGCCAACAGGGGGGATATGGCTACACCTTC. This encodes CASSQQGGYGYTF.

The chain combines TRBV21-1 with TRBJ2-7; the table's D call, TRBD2, was not checked against the DNA. TRBV21-1 is flagged as a pseudogene. CDR3 length: 12 residues. DNA of the CDR3: TGTGCCAGCAGGACTAGCGGGTACGAGCAGTACTTC. Translation gives CASRTSGYEQYF.

V usage is TRBV19 and J usage is TRBJ1-1; D call uncertain. Trimming took off 3 bases at V and 6 bases at J, with 8 bases between the two ends. The germline V gene encodes CDR1 LNHDA and CDR2 SQIVND (reference sequence). The length of the CDR3 is 12 residues. CDR3 bases: TGTGCCAGTAGTATGGGCTACGCTGAAGCTTTCTTT. This gives the protein CASSMGYAEAFF.